Each of the 22 T cell receptor beta chains below was sequenced from the same sample in a study of blood T cell repertoires in COVID-19. Method: immunoSEQ multiplex PCR; TCRdb's copy keeps in-frame clones and lacks some. The profile shows about 88,000 clones, 75% to 90% of them singletons. Sequencing input: peripheral blood. Source of these receptors: an older man with acute or convalescent COVID-19.

The chain is built from TRBV7-9 and TRBJ1-2; the match to TRBD1 covers 7 bases. CDR1 SEHNR and CDR2 FQNEAQ come from the germline V gene (reference sequence). The CDR3 is 15 residues long. Trimming took 5 bases from V and 2 from J; bases not matched to a gene: 8. CDR3 coding DNA: TGTGCCAGCAGCGAACAGGACAGGTTAAACTATGGCTACACCTTC. Its protein product is CASSEQDRLNYGYTF. The full variable domain, in which reference TRBV7-9 and TRBJ1-2 provide the parts outside the CDR3, is DTGVSQNPRHKITKRGQNVTFRCDPISEHNRLYWYRQTLGQGPEFLTYFQNEAQLEKSRLLSDRFSAERPKGSFSTLEIQRTEQGDSAMYLCASSEQDRLNYGYTFGSGTRLTVV.

The chain carries TRBV9 and TRBJ1-2; no firm D call. This CDR3 comprises 15 residues. With 0 bases removed from V and 6 bases from J, the gap between germline ends came to 15 bases. The V gene's germline CDR1 is SGDLS and CDR2 YYNGEE. The CDR3 DNA is TGTGCCAGCAGCGTAGAAAACTTAGAGGGCCATGGCTACACCTTC. The encoded protein is CASSVENLEGHGYTF.

The CDR3 loop is CASNSGGIETQYF. The CDR3 nucleotides read TGTGCCAGCAACTCAGGGGGCATTGAGACCCAGTACTTC. The gene calls are TRBV2 and TRBJ2-5, with TRBD1 matching over 8 bases. The germline V gene has CDR1 SNHLY and CDR2 FYNNEI. V lost 7 bases and J lost 5; bases outside the gene matches: 6. The CDR3 is 13 amino acids.

This chain uses TRBV7-2 with TRBJ2-2; D is perhaps TRBD2 (6 bases). This CDR3 region has 15 residues. Trimming cost V 4 bases and J 2 bases, with 11 bases left between them. Germline CDR1 is SGHTA and CDR2 is FQGNSA. Here the CDR3 reads CASSSGTHNTGELFF. DNA for the CDR3: TGTGCCAGCAGCTCCGGGACTCATAACACCGGGGAGCTGTTTTTT.

The V gene is TRBV6-6, the J gene TRBJ1-1, with D perhaps matching TRBD1 (6 bases). There are 16 residues in the CDR3. Germline CDR1 and CDR2: MNHNY and SVGAGI (reference sequence). Trimming shortened V by 7 bases and J by 1 base, and 19 bases separated the two germline ends. The chain's CDR3 is CASTRRGGGANTEAFF. The CDR3 DNA follows: TGTGCCAGCACTAGAAGAGGAGGGGGGGCGAACACTGAAGCTTTCTTT.

V usage is TRBV25-1 and J usage is TRBJ2-2, with TRBD1 matching 10 bases. Losses at the gene ends were 5 bases for V and 5 bases for J; bases not matched to a gene: 5. From germline, CDR1 is MGHDK and CDR2 SYGVNS. The CDR3 consists of 15 residues. CDR3: CASSSPGQGTGELFF. CDR3 DNA: TGTGCCAGCAGTTCCCCGGGACAGGGGACCGGGGAGCTGTTTTTT.

V usage is TRBV4-2 and J usage is TRBJ2-2, with 10 bases fitting TRBD2. Looked up from germline, CDR1 is LGHNA and CDR2 is YNFKEQ. Trimming removed 0 bases from V and 4 bases from J; junction bases left unmatched: 5. The CDR3 sequence is 17 residues long. The DNA of the CDR3 is TGTGCCAGCAGCCAAGATGTAAGCGGGGGGGCCACCGGGGAGCTGTTTTTT. It codes for CASSQDVSGGATGELFF.

This chain links TRBV7-9 with TRBJ2-7; TRBD1 matches at 7 bases. The germline gives CDR1 SEHNR, CDR2 FQNEAQ (reference sequence). This CDR3 contains 13 residues. J was trimmed by 2 bases and V by 5 bases; bases with no gene match: 3. CDR3 sequence (DNA): TGTGCCAGCAGCCGACAGGGAACCTACGAGCAGTACTTC. This translates into CASSRQGTYEQYF. The variable domain in full, with the rest retrieved from reference TRBV7-9 and TRBJ2-7, is DTGVSQNPRHKITKRGQNVTFRCDPISEHNRLYWYRQTLGQGPEFLTYFQNEAQLEKSRLLSDRFSAERPKGSFSTLEIQRTEQGDSAMYLCASSRQGTYEQYFGPGTRLTVT.

This chain links TRBV24-1 with TRBJ1-1; possible D gene TRBD1, 6 bases. Trimming took 3 bases from V and 0 from J, leaving 13 bases between them. Per the germline V gene, CDR1 is KGHDR and CDR2 is SFDVKD. This CDR3 region has 16 residues. Here the CDR3 reads CATSDPTGHMNTEAFF. In DNA, the CDR3 is TGTGCCACCAGTGATCCGACAGGCCATATGAACACTGAAGCTTTCTTT.

The J gene is TRBJ2-1, the V gene TRBV24-1; TRBD2 matches at 9 bases. Germline assignment: CDR1 KGHDR and CDR2 SFDVKD. The CDR3 has 14 amino acids. V lost 8 bases to trimming and J lost 5 bases; unmatched junction nucleotides: 6. The CDR3 here is CATTRGRDNNEQFF. DNA of the CDR3: TGTGCCACCACTCGCGGGAGGGATAACAATGAGCAGTTCTTC.

The chain is built from TRBV27 and TRBJ1-4; TRBD1 matches at 7 bases. The J segment lost 7 bases and the V segment lost 2 bases, leaving 7 bases of the junction unmatched. Germline V gene lookup returns CDR1 MNHEY and CDR2 SMNVEV (reference sequence). This CDR3 is built from 15 residues. CDR3 DNA sequence: TGTGCCAGCAGTTTACAGACAGGGTACGGTGAAAAACTGTTTTTT. Its translation is CASSLQTGYGEKLFF.

This clone was seen a few times. J is TRBJ1-5 and V is TRBV19; a possible D gene is TRBD1 (6 bases). The V and J ends lost 10 bases and 2 bases respectively, with 15 bases between them. The germline V gene encodes CDR1 LNHDA and CDR2 SQIVND (reference sequence). CDR3 length: 14 amino acids. In DNA, the CDR3 is TGTGCCACCAGAGGGGGTTATGGCAATCAGCCCCAGCATTTT. This encodes CATRGGYGNQPQHF.

The rearrangement joins TRBV28 to TRBJ2-3; TRBD1 matches 7 bases. The trim removed 5 bases at V and 2 bases at J, leaving 7 bases unmatched. This CDR3 spans 15 amino acids. Germline V gene data show CDR1 as MDHEN and CDR2 as SYDVKM. CDR3 DNA: TGTGCCAGCAGTCGGGACAGCCCATACACAGATACGCAGTATTTT. Translating it yields CASSRDSPYTDTQYF.

Only one count was recorded for this clone. This chain connects TRBV19 to TRBJ1-5; D not resolved. CDR1 is LNHDA, CDR2 SQIVND, per germline (reference sequence). The V and J ends lost 7 bases and 2 bases respectively, with 15 bases between them. CDR3 length: 15 amino acids. CDR3 in amino acids: CASMTELAGNQPQHF. In DNA form, the CDR3 reads TGTGCCAGTATGACGGAGTTGGCAGGCAATCAGCCCCAGCATTTT.

CDR3 bases: TGTGCCAGCAGTACCTCCGGGACAGAGAGCCTAGCCAAAAACATTCAGTACTTC. This encodes CASSTSGTESLAKNIQYF. This chain joins TRBV27 and TRBJ2-4; 7 nucleotides match TRBD1. CDR3 length: 18 amino acids. Germline lookup yields CDR1 MNHEY and CDR2 SMNVEV (reference sequence). V lost 5 bases to trimming and J lost 0 bases; unmatched junction nucleotides: 13.

This chain links TRBV20-1 with TRBJ2-5; D ambiguous. Germline V lookup: CDR1 DFQATT, CDR2 SNEGSKA (reference sequence). The CDR3 has 11 amino acids. The CDR3 spells CSAGMAETQYF. DNA of the CDR3: TGCAGCGCAGGAATGGCGGAGACCCAGTACTTC.

This chain connects TRBV6-5 to TRBJ2-3; D is ambiguous. Germline CDR1 reads MNHEY; CDR2 reads SVGAGI. The CDR3 sequence is 13 residues long. The V gene lost 9 bases and the J gene lost 5 bases, with 15 bases spanning the gap. CDR3 region: CASPNRNKDTQYF. CDR3 DNA: TGTGCCAGTCCTAACCGAAATAAAGATACGCAGTATTTT.

V and J are TRBV5-1 and TRBJ1-2, with D possibly TRBD1 on 6 matching bases. Trimming stripped 0 bases from V and 4 bases from J, with 13 bases between. The germline V gene encodes CDR1 SGHRS and CDR2 YFSETQ. CDR3 length: 15 amino acids. The CDR3 DNA reads TGCGCCAGCAGCTTGGAAGGACAGTCGTTCTATGGCTACACCTTC. Amino acid sequence: CASSLEGQSFYGYTF.

This clone occurred a few times. V gene TRBV4-2 combines with J gene TRBJ2-7; 11 bases are a match to TRBD2. The ends lost 0 bases at V and 5 bases at J; junction bases unmatched: 6. Germline-derived CDR1 and CDR2 are LGHNA and YNFKEQ. This CDR3 is built from 16 residues. In nucleotides, the CDR3 is TGTGCCAGCAGCCAAGAGGCTAGCGGGGGGAGAAACGAGCAGTACTTC. The encoded protein is CASSQEASGGRNEQYF.

The gene calls are TRBV9 and TRBJ2-1; D call uncertain. The CDR3 loop spans 12 amino acids. V gave up 7 bases and J gave up 7 bases, with 12 bases separating them. Germline V gene data show CDR1 as SGDLS and CDR2 as YYNGEE. The CDR3 nucleotides are TGTGCCAGCGGGTTAGCTGGTAATGAGCAGTTCTTC. Its protein is CASGLAGNEQFF. The whole variable domain, remainder taken from reference TRBV9 and TRBJ2-1, is DSGVTQTPKHLITATGQRVTLRCSPRSGDLSVYWYQQSLDQGLQFLIQYYNGEERAKGNILERFSAQQFPDLHSELNLSSLELGDSALYFCASGLAGNEQFFGPGTRLTVL.

The V call is TRBV11-2, the J call TRBJ1-4, with D uncertain. The V gene lost 1 base and the J gene lost 3 bases, with 12 bases spanning the gap. This CDR3 spans 16 amino acids. Looked up from germline, CDR1 is SGHAT and CDR2 is FQNNGV. The CDR3: CASSLAVRQSNEKLFF. The CDR3 DNA reads TGTGCCAGCAGCTTAGCTGTGAGACAATCTAATGAAAAACTGTTTTTT.

The V and J genes are TRBV7-2 and TRBJ1-1; D is unresolved. Germline V CDR1 and CDR2: SGHTA, FQGNSA. The CDR3 is 13 residues long. The ends were cut back, 5 bases at V and 1 base at J, with 8 bases in the middle. CDR3 sequence: CASSPDQNTEAFF. Written as DNA, the CDR3 is TGTGCCAGCAGCCCAGATCAGAACACTGAAGCTTTCTTT.